The present T cell receptor beta chain was sequenced within a study of OX40 agonist ivuxolimab in advanced cancers. General study results and limits: With doses of 0.1 to 3.0 mg/kg, CD4+ and CD8+ blood T cells had undergone clonal expansion by week 6.

Notes on this clone: Its specificity is unknown.

The germline V gene encodes CDR1 MDHEN and CDR2 SYDVKM. This CDR3 is built from 17 residues. V gave up 5 bases and J gave up 0 bases; unmatched junction bases: 10. The repertoire was sequenced with immunoSEQ multiplex PCR; TCRdb's copy has only in-frame clones and lacks some. In the table there are around 20,000 clones, approximately 80% of which are singletons. Source: CD4+ or CD8+ T cells sorted from blood, taken in a trial of the OX40 agonist ivuxolimab. V is TRBV28 and J is TRBJ1-5, with 7 bases identical to TRBD1. This receptor was identified in an adult with an advanced solid tumor such as melanoma, head and neck, liver or kidney cancer. This CDR3 is CASSAPGGGNSNQPQHF. CDR3 DNA sequence: TGTGCCAGCAGTGCCCCAGGGGGGGGAAATAGCAATCAGCCCCAGCATTTT.